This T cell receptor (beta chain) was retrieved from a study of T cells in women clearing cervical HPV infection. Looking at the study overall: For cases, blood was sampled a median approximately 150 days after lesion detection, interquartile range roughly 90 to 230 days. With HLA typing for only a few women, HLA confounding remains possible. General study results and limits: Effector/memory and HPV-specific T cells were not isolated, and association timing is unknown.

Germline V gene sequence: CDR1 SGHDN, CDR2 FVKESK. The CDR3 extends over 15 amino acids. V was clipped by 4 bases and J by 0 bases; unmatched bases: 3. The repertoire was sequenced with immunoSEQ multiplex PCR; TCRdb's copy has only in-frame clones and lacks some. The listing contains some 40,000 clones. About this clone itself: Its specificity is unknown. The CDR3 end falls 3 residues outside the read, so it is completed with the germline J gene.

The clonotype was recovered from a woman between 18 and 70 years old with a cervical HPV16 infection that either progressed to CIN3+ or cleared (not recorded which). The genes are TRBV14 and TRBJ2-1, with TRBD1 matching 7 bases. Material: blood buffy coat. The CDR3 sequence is CASSLTGSSYNEQFF. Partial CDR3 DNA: TGTGCCAGCAGCCTGACAGGGAGCTCCTACAATGAG. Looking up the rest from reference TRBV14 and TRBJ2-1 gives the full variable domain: EAGVTQFPSHSVIEKGQTVTLRCDPISGHDNLYWYRRVMGKEIKFLLHFVKESKQDESGMPNNRFLAERTGGTYSTLKVQPAELEDSGVYFCASSLTGSSYNEQFFGPGTRLTVL.